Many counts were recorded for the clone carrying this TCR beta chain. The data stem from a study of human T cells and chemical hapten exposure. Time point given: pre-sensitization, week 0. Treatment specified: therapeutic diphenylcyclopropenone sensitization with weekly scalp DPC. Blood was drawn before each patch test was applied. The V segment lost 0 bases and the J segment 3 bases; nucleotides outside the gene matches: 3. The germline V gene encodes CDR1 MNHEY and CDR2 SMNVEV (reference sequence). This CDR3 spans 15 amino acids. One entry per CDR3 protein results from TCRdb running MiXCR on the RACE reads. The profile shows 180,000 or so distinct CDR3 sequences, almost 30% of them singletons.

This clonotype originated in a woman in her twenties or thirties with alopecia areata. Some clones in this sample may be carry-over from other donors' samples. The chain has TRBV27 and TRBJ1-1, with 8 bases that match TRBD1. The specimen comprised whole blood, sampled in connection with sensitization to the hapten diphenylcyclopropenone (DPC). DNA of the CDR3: TGTGCCAGCAGTTTATCGACGACAGGGGACACTGAAGCTTTCTTT. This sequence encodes CASSLSTTGDTEAFF.